These 16 T cell receptor beta chains share one sample of origin, sequenced in a study of shared clonotypes between healthy human individuals. Sequenced by immunoSEQ multiplex PCR; TCRdb stores in-frame clones only, minus some. This sample has roughly 2.1 million clones, with around 93% found just once. CD45RO-negative, CCR7-positively selected cells formed the naive CD8 fraction, excluding terminally differentiated effector memory CD45RA+ cells. Sequencing was done on a sample of naive CD8+ T cells from PBMCs. These receptors came from a man between 18 and 29 years old in good health. Some clones in this sample may be carry-over from other donors' samples.

With respect to this clone: Other nucleotide sequences in the sample specify the same CDR3. The chain employs TRBV9 and TRBJ2-7; 11 bases match TRBD2. CDR1 and CDR2 from the germline V gene are SGDLS and YYNGEE. J gave up 2 bases and V 4 bases, and 5 bases lay outside the gene matches. CDR3 length equals 15 residues. CDR3 bases: TGTGCCAGCAGCCCAGGACTAGCGGGTACCTACGAGCAGTACTTC. It encodes CASSPGLAGTYEQYF.

This clone was found once. The gene calls are TRBV7-8 and TRBJ2-1; D gene uncertain. CDR1 and CDR2 from the germline V gene are SGHVS and FQNEAQ. CDR3 length: 16 residues. V lost 1 base and J lost 0, with 10 bases in between. Here the CDR3 reads CASSLGTASSYNEQFF. The CDR3 coding sequence is TGTGCCAGCAGCTTAGGGACGGCTAGCTCCTACAATGAGCAGTTCTTC. Full variable domain (outside the CDR3, taken from reference TRBV7-8 and TRBJ2-1): GAGVSQSPRYKVAKRGQDVALRCDPISGHVSLFWYQQALGQGPEFLTYFQNEAQLDKSGLPSDRFFAERPEGSVSTLKIQRTQQEDSAVYLCASSLGTASSYNEQFFGPGTRLTVL.

V usage is TRBV5-6 and J usage is TRBJ1-2; 8 bases agree with TRBD1. Germline V gives CDR1 SGHDT, CDR2 YYEEEE. The V gene end was trimmed by 1 base and the J gene end by 0 bases; junction bases not matched to a gene: 8. CDR3 size: 17 residues. The chain's CDR3 is CASSLWGQDTTNYGYTF. The DNA of the CDR3 is TGTGCCAGCAGCTTGTGGGGACAGGACACAACTAACTATGGCTACACCTTC.

In nucleotides, the CDR3 is TGTGCCAGCAGTTTATATCGGCCCCAGGGCCTCTACGAGCAGTACTTC. Its protein is CASSLYRPQGLYEQYF. The chain links TRBV27 to TRBJ2-7, with a possible D match to TRBD1 (5 bases). V gave up 1 base and J gave up 3 bases, with 16 bases separating them. Germline CDR1 MNHEY, CDR2 SMNVEV (reference sequence). CDR3 length equals 16 residues.

The chain links TRBV29-1 to TRBJ2-7; 7 positions agree with TRBD2. With 6 bases clipped from V and 5 bases from J, the junction kept 13 bases outside the gene matches. The CDR3 loop spans 14 amino acids. Looked up from germline, CDR1 is SQVTM and CDR2 is ANQGSEA. This CDR3 reads CSVLEGGTLHEQYF. In DNA, the CDR3 is TGCAGCGTGCTGGAGGGAGGGACCCTCCACGAGCAGTACTTC.

The chain employs TRBV27 and TRBJ2-7; D gene unclear. The CDR3 runs 11 residues. Germline V gene data show CDR1 as MNHEY and CDR2 as SMNVEV (reference sequence). The V and J ends lost 3 bases and 6 bases respectively, with 6 bases between them. The CDR3 DNA reads TGTGCCAGCAGTTTCAAGGCCGAGCAGTACTTC. Protein: CASSFKAEQYF.

This clone appeared a few times. This chain joins TRBV7-9 and TRBJ1-1, with D possibly TRBD1 on 5 matching bases. CDR1 and CDR2 from the germline V gene are SEHNR and FQNEAQ (reference sequence). Trimming stripped 5 bases from V and 3 bases from J, with 13 bases between. CDR3 length: 14 residues. The CDR3 loop is CASSAASGYTEAFF. For the CDR3, the DNA is TGTGCCAGCAGCGCAGCCTCAGGGTACACTGAAGCTTTCTTT. The full variable domain, its missing parts supplied by reference TRBV7-9 and TRBJ1-1, is DTGVSQNPRHKITKRGQNVTFRCDPISEHNRLYWYRQTLGQGPEFLTYFQNEAQLEKSRLLSDRFSAERPKGSFSTLEIQRTEQGDSAMYLCASSAASGYTEAFFGQGTRLTVV.

The V and J genes are TRBV15 and TRBJ2-1; the D gene is possibly TRBD2 (6 bases). V was trimmed by 2 bases and J by 7 bases, leaving 12 bases between them. This CDR3 region has 14 residues. Germline values: CDR1 LNHNV, CDR2 YYDKDF (reference sequence). The CDR3 DNA reads as TGTGCCACCAGCAGAAGAGGAGCGGGTAATGAGCAGTTCTTC. The encoded protein is CATSRRGAGNEQFF.

About this clone itself: The identical CDR3 is also encoded by other nucleotide sequences in the sample. The J gene is TRBJ1-5, the V gene TRBV4-3; D not resolved. The germline V gene encodes CDR1 LGHNA and CDR2 YSLEER. This CDR3 is 15 amino acids long. V was trimmed by 0 bases and J by 1 base, leaving 7 bases between them. The CDR3 coding sequence is TGCGCCAGCAGCCAAGATCGGGTCAGCAATCAGCCCCAGCATTTT. This encodes CASSQDRVSNQPQHF.

Only one count was recorded for this clone. This sequence joins TRBV9 and TRBJ2-4; no definite D call. The CDR3 extends over 16 amino acids. Germline V gives CDR1 SGDLS, CDR2 YYNGEE. Trimming removed 4 bases at V and 0 bases at J, with 14 bases between. The CDR3 nucleotides are TGTGCCAGCAGCCCCTTACTTGGGTTAGCCAAAAACATTCAGTACTTC. This codes for CASSPLLGLAKNIQYF.

The chain joins TRBV10-3 to TRBJ2-1; D tentatively reads TRBD1 or TRBD2 (5 bases each). Germline loops: CDR1 ENHRY, CDR2 SYGVKD. Trimming shortened V by 6 bases and J by 5 bases, and 17 bases separated the two germline ends. The CDR3 length is 15 residues. The CDR3 DNA follows: TGTGCCATCAGGGAAGGGGAAGGGGAGAACAATGAGCAGTTCTTC. Its protein is CAIREGEGENNEQFF.

The J gene is TRBJ2-2, the V gene TRBV29-1, with 8 bases lining up with TRBD1. V shed 1 base and J 7 bases; nucleotides not matched to a gene: 2. The germline gives CDR1 SQVTM, CDR2 ANQGSEA. This CDR3 spans 13 amino acids. DNA of the CDR3: TGCAGCGTTGAAGGGGGGACAGGCGGGGAGCTGTTTTTT. Translated, it gives CSVEGGTGGELFF.

The count of this clone is one. This chain connects TRBV9 to TRBJ2-1, with 9 bases that match TRBD2. Looked up from germline, CDR1 is SGDLS and CDR2 is YYNGEE. Losses at the gene ends were 2 bases for V and 8 bases for J; bases not matched to a gene: 8. This CDR3 contains 15 residues. The CDR3 region is CASSVPPSGGHEQFF. The CDR3, as DNA: TGTGCCAGCAGCGTTCCCCCCAGCGGGGGGCATGAGCAGTTCTTC.

On this clone: Other nucleotide sequences in the sample specify the same CDR3. The CDR3 reads CASSYRTVNTEAFF. The DNA for the CDR3 is TGTGCCAGCAGTTATCGGACGGTGAACACTGAAGCTTTCTTT. The V gene is TRBV6-5, the J gene TRBJ1-1; D uncertain. Deletions cut 3 bases from V and 0 bases from J, with 8 bases between. CDR3 length: 14 amino acids. Per germline, CDR1 MNHEY and CDR2 SVGAGI.

The V and J genes are TRBV7-9 and TRBJ1-2; D may be TRBD1 (5 bases). V was trimmed by 5 bases and J by 3 bases, leaving 16 bases between them. CDR1 SEHNR and CDR2 FQNEAQ come from the germline V gene (reference sequence). The CDR3 is 15 amino acids. The CDR3 loop reads CASSVGPDSYYGYTF. The CDR3 DNA follows: TGTGCCAGCAGCGTAGGGCCCGACAGTTACTATGGCTACACCTTC.

The CDR3 loop reads CASSYFPASYGYTF. CDR3 DNA: TGTGCCAGCAGTTACTTCCCGGCTTCCTATGGCTACACCTTC. The gene calls are TRBV6-5 and TRBJ1-2; D is undetermined. The CDR3 length is 14 residues. Germline CDR1 MNHEY, CDR2 SVGAGI. Trimming removed 1 base from V and 4 bases from J, with 10 bases in between.